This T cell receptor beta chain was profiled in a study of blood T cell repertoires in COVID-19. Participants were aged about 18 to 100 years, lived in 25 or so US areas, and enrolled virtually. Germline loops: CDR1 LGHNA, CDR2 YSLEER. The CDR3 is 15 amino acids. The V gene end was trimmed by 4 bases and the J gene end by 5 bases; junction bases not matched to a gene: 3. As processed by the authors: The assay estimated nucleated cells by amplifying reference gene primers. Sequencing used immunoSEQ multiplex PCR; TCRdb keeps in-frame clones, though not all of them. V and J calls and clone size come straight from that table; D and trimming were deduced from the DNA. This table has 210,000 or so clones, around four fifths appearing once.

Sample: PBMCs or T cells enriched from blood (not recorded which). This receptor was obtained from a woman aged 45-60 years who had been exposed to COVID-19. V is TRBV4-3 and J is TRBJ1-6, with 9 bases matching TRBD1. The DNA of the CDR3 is TGCGCCAGCAGCCGGCGGGACAGGGATAATTCACCCCTCCACTTT. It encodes CASSRRDRDNSPLHF.